This T cell receptor (beta chain) was recorded in a study of chemoradiotherapy in HPV16-positive cancers. This table comes from immunoSEQ multiplex PCR, and its TCRdb copy is limited to in-frame clones, with some not included. The sample lists roughly 7,400 clones, over 65% occurring once. Between the trimmed V and J ends, which lost 0 bases and 11 bases, there was a span of 16 bases. This CDR3 region has 14 residues. The germline gives CDR1 SGHRS, CDR2 YFSETQ. The material sequenced was tumor tissue, taken from a patient who underwent chemoradiotherapy. V is TRBV5-1 and J is TRBJ2-3; D is possibly TRBD1 (7 bases). This TCR was recovered from a human donor with HPV-associated anogenital cancer. In DNA form, the CDR3 reads TGCGCCAGCAGCTTGGGGACAGGAGTGGAGGGGCAGTATTTT. Translated, it gives CASSLGTGVEGQYF.